The entry that follows covers one TCR beta chain sequence. The CDR3 sequence is 13 residues long. CDR1 is SGHDT and CDR2 is YYEEEE in the germline V gene. Trimming removed 0 bases at V and 5 bases at J, with 8 bases between. Measured with immunoSEQ multiplex PCR; TCRdb has only the in-frame clones, and not every one. The data show some 30,000 clones, approximately 90% seen once. This entry belongs to a study of control samples from healthy donors and cancer patients. This sequence originates from a female donor with melanoma. Material: formalin-fixed, paraffin-embedded tissue. V gene TRBV5-6 combines with J gene TRBJ1-1, with D possibly being TRBD1 (5 bases). CDR3 loop: CASSLGGNTEAFF. The CDR3 nucleotides are TGTGCCAGCAGCTTGGGGGGGAATACTGAAGCTTTCTTT.